These 4 T cell receptor beta chains originate from one sample sequenced in a study of T-cell reconstitution after alpha-beta-depleted transplantation in children. Preparation of the TCRbeta library involved a method that used unique molecular identifiers. TCRdb called the PCR reads again in MiXCR, with one record for every CDR3 protein. The data contain fewer than 750,000 distinct CDR3 sequences, 25% to 30% of them singletons. Specimen: PBMCs, collected before TCRalphabeta/CD19-depleted stem cell transplant. These receptors originate from a boy in the first two years of life with Wiskott-Aldrich syndrome, due to receive a stem cell transplant.

This clonotype was detected a few times. The chain employs TRBV15 and TRBJ2-5; 8 nucleotides align to TRBD2. The junction had 11 bases not matched to a gene; V was cut back by 1 base and J by 4 bases. Germline V gives CDR1 LNHNV, CDR2 YYDKDF (reference sequence). This CDR3 spans 17 amino acids. The CDR3, as DNA: TGTGCCACCAGCAGAGCACGCAGCGGGAGTTTTTTAGAGACCCAGTACTTC. This translates into CATSRARSGSFLETQYF.

In its sample, this clonotype was seen a few times. The chain carries TRBV14 and TRBJ2-7; D perhaps matches TRBD2 (7 bases). V dropped 4 bases and J dropped 0 bases, with 13 bases sitting between them. The CDR3 runs to 15 residues. CDR1 is SGHDN, CDR2 FVKESK, per germline. CDR3 DNA sequence: TGTGCCAGCAGCCCACGGGGGGCGAGCTCCTACGAGCAGTACTTC. Protein: CASSPRGASSYEQYF.

This clonotype has a handful of counts. The chain uses TRBV20-1 and TRBJ2-7, with 10 bases that match TRBD2. The J segment lost 2 bases and the V segment lost 5 bases, leaving 6 bases of the junction unmatched. Per the germline V gene, CDR1 is DFQATT and CDR2 is SNEGSKA (reference sequence). The CDR3 runs 14 residues. Written as DNA, the CDR3 is TGCAGTGCTCCTACTAGCGGGGTTACCTACGAGCAGTACTTC. Translated, it gives CSAPTSGVTYEQYF.

In its sample, this clonotype was seen a few times. In nucleotides, the CDR3 is TGCAGTGCTAGAGAACCCGGGACGGAAGAGACCCAGTACTTC. Encoded protein: CSAREPGTEETQYF. The chain has TRBV20-1 and TRBJ2-5; either TRBD1 or TRBD2 may fit D (5 bases each). In germline, CDR1 is DFQATT, CDR2 SNEGSKA (reference sequence). This CDR3 is 14 amino acids long. Trimming cost V 0 bases and J 3 bases, with 11 bases left between them.